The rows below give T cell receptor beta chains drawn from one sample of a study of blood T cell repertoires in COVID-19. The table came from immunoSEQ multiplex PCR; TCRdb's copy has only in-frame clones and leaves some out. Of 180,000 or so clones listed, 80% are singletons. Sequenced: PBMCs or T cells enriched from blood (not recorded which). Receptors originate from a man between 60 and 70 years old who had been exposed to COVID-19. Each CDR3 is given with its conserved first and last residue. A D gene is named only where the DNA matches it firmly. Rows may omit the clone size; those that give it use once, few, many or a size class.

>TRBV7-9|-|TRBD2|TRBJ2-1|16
CASSLRTSGPYNEQFF
TGTGCCAGCAGCCTCCGGACTAGCGGCCCCTACAATGAGCAGTTCTTC
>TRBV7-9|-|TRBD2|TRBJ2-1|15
CASSPIRRENNEQFF
TGTGCCAGCAGCCCCATCCGGCGGGAGAACAATGAGCAGTTCTTC
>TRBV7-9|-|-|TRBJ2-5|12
CASSLDRETQYF
TGTGCCAGCAGCTTAGATCGAGAGACCCAGTACTTC
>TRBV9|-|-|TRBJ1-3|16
CASSVDPGGSGNTIYF
TGTGCCAGCAGCGTAGATCCGGGAGGCTCTGGAAACACCATATATTTT
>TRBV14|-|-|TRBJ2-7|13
CASSQEIGSEQYF
TGTGCCAGCAGCCAAGAAATAGGGAGCGAGCAGTACTTC
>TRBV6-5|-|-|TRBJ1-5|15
CASSSLRQVDQPQHF
TGTGCCAGCAGTTCCCTGAGACAGGTCGATCAGCCCCAGCATTTT
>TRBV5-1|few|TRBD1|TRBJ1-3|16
CASSPRQGIAGNTIYF
TGCGCCAGCAGCCCAAGACAGGGAATCGCTGGAAACACCATATATTTT
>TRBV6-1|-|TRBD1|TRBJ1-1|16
CASSASIGQGSTEAFF
TGTGCCAGCAGTGCCTCGATAGGACAGGGGAGCACTGAAGCTTTCTTT
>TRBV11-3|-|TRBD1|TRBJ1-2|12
CASSLAAGGAVF
TGTGCCAGCAGCTTAGCGGCAGGGGGCGCCGTCTTC
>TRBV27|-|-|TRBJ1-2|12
CASRRGSYGYTF
TGTGCCAGCAGACGGGGGTCCTATGGCTACACCTTC
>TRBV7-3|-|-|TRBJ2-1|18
CASSLGWSGPIRTHEQFF
TGTGCCAGCAGCTTGGGGTGGAGCGGACCAATCCGCACCCATGAGCAGTTCTTC
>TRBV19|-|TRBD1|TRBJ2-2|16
CASRTAGGRSTGELFF
TGTGCCAGTAGGACCGCAGGGGGCCGGAGCACCGGGGAGCTGTTTTTT
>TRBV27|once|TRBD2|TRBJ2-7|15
CASSLSLAGSYEQYF
TGTGCCAGCAGTTTATCACTAGCGGGATCCTACGAGCAGTACTTC
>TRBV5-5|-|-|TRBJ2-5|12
CASSPYQETQYF
TGTGCCAGCAGCCCGTACCAAGAGACCCAGTACTTC
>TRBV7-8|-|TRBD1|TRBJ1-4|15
CASSSATGTNEKLFF
TGTGCCAGCAGCTCCGCGACAGGGACTAATGAAAAACTGTTTTTT
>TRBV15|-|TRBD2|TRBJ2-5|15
CATSRTTSGGQRQYF
TGTGCCACCAGCAGGACGACTAGCGGGGGCCAGCGCCAGTACTTC
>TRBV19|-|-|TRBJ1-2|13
CASREVNNYGYTF
TGTGCCAGTCGCGAAGTTAACAACTATGGCTACACCTTC
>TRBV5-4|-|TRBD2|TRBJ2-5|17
CASSLPGLGMGWETQYF
TGTGCCAGCAGCCTCCCGGGACTAGGGATGGGGTGGGAGACCCAGTACTTC
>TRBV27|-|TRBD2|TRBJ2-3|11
CASSLAGAQYF
TGTGCCAGCAGCCTAGCGGGAGCGCAGTATTTT
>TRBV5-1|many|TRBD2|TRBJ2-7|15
CASSPEVSGSYEQYF
TGCGCCAGCAGCCCCGAGGTTAGCGGGAGCTACGAGCAGTACTTC
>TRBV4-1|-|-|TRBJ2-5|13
CASSPPGQETQYF
TGCGCCAGCAGCCCTCCGGGACAAGAGACCCAGTACTTC
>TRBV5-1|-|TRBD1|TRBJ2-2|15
CASSPRTGNTGELFF
TGCGCCAGCAGCCCACGGACAGGGAACACCGGGGAGCTGTTTTTT
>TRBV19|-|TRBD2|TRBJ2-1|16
CASSTPEAGGAKEQFF
TGTGCCAGTAGTACCCCGGAAGCGGGAGGAGCGAAAGAGCAGTTCTTC
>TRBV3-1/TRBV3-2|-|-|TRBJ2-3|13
CASSQRYRDNCYF
TGTGCCAGCAGCCAACGCTACCGGGATAATTGTTATTTT
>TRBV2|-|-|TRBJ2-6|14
CASSESRGANVLTF
TGTGCCAGCAGTGAAAGCCGGGGGGCCAACGTCCTGACTTTC
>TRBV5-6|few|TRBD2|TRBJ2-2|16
CASSPLLAGFAGELFF
TGTGCCAGCAGCCCGTTACTAGCGGGTTTTGCTGGGGAGCTGTTTTTT
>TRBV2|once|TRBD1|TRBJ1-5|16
CASSVSVTGIDQPQHF
TGTGCCAGCAGCGTGAGCGTGACAGGGATCGATCAGCCCCAGCATTTT
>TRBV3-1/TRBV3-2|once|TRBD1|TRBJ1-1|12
CASSRTDRGAFF
TGTGCCAGCAGCCGAACGGACAGGGGAGCTTTCTTT
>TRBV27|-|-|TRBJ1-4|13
CASSPRTPGKLFF
TGTGCCAGCAGTCCGCGGACCCCGGGGAAACTGTTTTTT